The 21 T cell receptor beta chains in this list originate from one sample, sequenced in a study of blood T cell repertoires in COVID-19. Sequenced by immunoSEQ multiplex PCR; TCRdb stores in-frame clones only, minus some. The table has about 72,000 clones, roughly 86% seen once. What was sequenced was peripheral blood. Source of these receptors: a man aged 50 to 60 with acute or convalescent COVID-19.

The J gene is TRBJ2-3, the V gene TRBV7-9, with a tentative D call TRBD2 (5 bases). The ends were cut back, 5 bases at V and 0 bases at J, with 12 bases in the middle. Germline assignment: CDR1 SEHNR and CDR2 FQNEAQ (reference sequence). This CDR3 has 15 amino acids. CDR3 amino acids: CASSVDSSSTDTQYF. The CDR3 DNA reads TGTGCCAGCAGCGTGGACTCCTCTAGCACAGATACGCAGTATTTT.

The rearrangement links TRBV3-1 (or the pseudogene TRBV3-2) to TRBJ2-6, with TRBD1 matching 12 bases. Trimming cost V 4 bases and J 0 bases; bases outside gene matches: 7. This CDR3 has 19 residues. Germline loops: CDR1 LGHDT, CDR2 YNNKEL (reference sequence). CDR3 nucleotide sequence: TGTGCCAGCAGCCCTTACGGGACAGGGGGCCGCTCTGGGGCCAACGTCCTGACTTTC. It yields the protein CASSPYGTGGRSGANVLTF.

This sequence joins TRBV5-4 and TRBJ2-2; D might be TRBD1 (5 bases). Germline V gene data show CDR1 as SGHNT and CDR2 as YYREEE (reference sequence). The CDR3 consists of 14 residues. Trimming removed 4 bases at V and 3 bases at J, with 10 bases between. This CDR3 reads CASSKQVDTGELFF. In DNA, the CDR3 is TGTGCCAGCAGCAAACAGGTGGACACCGGGGAGCTGTTTTTT.

V is TRBV19 and J is TRBJ1-4; 9 bases are a match to TRBD1. The length of the CDR3 is 14 residues. In germline, CDR1 is LNHDA, CDR2 SQIVND (reference sequence). With 10 bases clipped from V and 5 bases from J, the junction kept 8 bases outside the gene matches. The CDR3 coding sequence is TGTGCCACTGAAGCCGGGACAGGGAATGAAAAACTGTTTTTT. This encodes CATEAGTGNEKLFF.

The chain links TRBV2 to TRBJ2-7, with no clear D. The CDR3 is 12 amino acids. Germline V CDR1 and CDR2: SNHLY, FYNNEI. V was trimmed by 6 bases and J by 0 bases, leaving 6 bases between them. The CDR3 nucleotides read TGTGCCAGCAGCGCCAGCTCCTACGAGCAGTACTTC. Protein: CASSASSYEQYF. Based on the CDR3 plus reference TRBV2 and TRBJ2-7, the full variable domain is EPEVTQTPSHQVTQMGQEVILRCVPISNHLYFYWYRQILGQKVEFLVSFYNNEISEKSEIFDDQFSVERPDGSNFTLKIRSTKLEDSAMYFCASSASSYEQYFGPGTRLTVT.

This clone showed up just a few times. This rearrangement joins TRBV18 to TRBJ1-2, with a tentative D call TRBD1 (5 bases). Trimming removed 3 bases at V and 5 bases at J, with 16 bases between. CDR1 and CDR2 from the germline V gene are KGHSH and LQKENI. CDR3 size: 15 residues. CDR3: CASSPNSGHRYGYTF. The DNA of the CDR3 is TGTGCCAGCTCACCTAATTCAGGACATCGATATGGCTACACCTTC.

The chain carries TRBV18 and TRBJ1-6, with 7 bases matching TRBD1. Germline assignment: CDR1 KGHSH and CDR2 LQKENI. Losses at the gene ends were 3 bases for V and 5 bases for J; bases not matched to a gene: 4. CDR3 size: 15 residues. CDR3 in amino acids: CASSPRQGDNSPLHF. The CDR3 nucleotides read TGTGCCAGCTCACCCCGACAGGGTGATAATTCACCCCTCCACTTT.

The rearrangement links TRBV5-1 to TRBJ1-5; no definite D call. V was trimmed by 4 bases and J by 6 bases, leaving 11 bases between them. The germline gives CDR1 SGHRS, CDR2 YFSETQ. The length of the CDR3 is 13 residues. CDR3 in DNA: TGCGCCAGCAGCCCCGCGGAGGGTCAGCCCCAGCATTTT. Protein sequence: CASSPAEGQPQHF. The variable domain in full, with the rest retrieved from reference TRBV5-1 and TRBJ1-5, is KAGVTQTPRYLIKTRGQQVTLSCSPISGHRSVSWYQQTPGQGLQFLFEYFSETQRNKGNFPGRFSGRQFSNSRSEMNVSTLELGDSALYLCASSPAEGQPQHFGDGTRLSIL.

The rearrangement uses TRBV11-3 and TRBJ2-1; no definite D call. This CDR3 is 14 amino acids long. Trimming shortened V by 5 bases and J by 6 bases, and 14 bases separated the two germline ends. Germline V gene data show CDR1 as SGHNT and CDR2 as YENEEA. Here the CDR3 DNA reads TGTGCCAGCAGCCCCGCCAGGTACTCCAATGAGCAGTTCTTC. Residues: CASSPARYSNEQFF. Supplemented by reference TRBV11-3 and TRBJ2-1, the full variable domain reads EAGVVQSPRYKIIEKKQPVAFWCNPISGHNTLYWYLQNLGQGPELLIRYENEEAVDDSQLPKDRFSAERLKGVDSTLKIQPAELGDSAVYLCASSPARYSNEQFFGPGTRLTVL.

The J gene is TRBJ2-1, the V gene TRBV14, with D possibly TRBD1 on 6 matching bases. This CDR3 region has 14 residues. The V gene's germline CDR1 is SGHDN and CDR2 FVKESK. The V and J ends lost 5 bases and 5 bases respectively, with 13 bases between them. The CDR3 DNA is TGTGCCAGCAGCAGGGACACTGTCGACAATGAGCAGTTCTTC. This encodes CASSRDTVDNEQFF.

V usage is TRBV3-1 (or the pseudogene TRBV3-2) and J usage is TRBJ1-5; 7 positions agree with TRBD1. V shed 1 base and J 3 bases; nucleotides not matched to a gene: 3. The CDR3 has 15 amino acids. Looked up from germline, CDR1 is LGHDT and CDR2 is YNNKEL (reference sequence). In DNA form, the CDR3 reads TGTGCCAGCAGCCAAGGACAGGGAAACAATCAGCCCCAGCATTTT. This encodes CASSQGQGNNQPQHF.

The J gene is TRBJ2-5, the V gene TRBV14, with 10 bases lining up with TRBD1. Per the germline V gene, CDR1 is SGHDN and CDR2 is FVKESK. Trimming at V came to 1 base and at J to 5 bases, leaving 7 bases not matched to a gene. The CDR3 extends over 16 amino acids. Here the CDR3 reads CASSQGWDRGYETQYF. The CDR3 bases are TGTGCCAGCAGCCAAGGTTGGGACAGGGGTTACGAGACCCAGTACTTC. Together with reference TRBV14 and TRBJ2-5, the CDR3 gives the full variable domain: EAGVTQFPSHSVIEKGQTVTLRCDPISGHDNLYWYRRVMGKEIKFLLHFVKESKQDESGMPNNRFLAERTGGTYSTLKVQPAELEDSGVYFCASSQGWDRGYETQYFGPGTRLLVL.

The chain carries TRBV6-6 and TRBJ1-5; D is unresolved. V was trimmed by 6 bases and J by 0 bases, leaving 6 bases between them. CDR1 and CDR2 from the germline V gene are MNHNY and SVGAGI (reference sequence). The CDR3 is 13 amino acids. The CDR3 loop reads CASRRDSNQPQHF. CDR3 sequence (DNA): TGTGCCAGCAGGAGAGATAGCAATCAGCCCCAGCATTTT.

The chain employs TRBV5-4 and TRBJ2-7, with D uncertain. Germline-derived CDR1 and CDR2 are SGHNT and YYREEE (reference sequence). This CDR3 spans 12 amino acids. V lost 3 bases and J lost 3, with 7 bases in between. CDR3 amino acids: CASSSRFYEQYF. Here the CDR3 DNA reads TGTGCCAGCAGCTCCAGATTCTACGAGCAGTACTTC.

The chain carries TRBV5-1 and TRBJ2-3, with 9 bases aligning to TRBD1. CDR1 is SGHRS, CDR2 YFSETQ, per germline. The junction had 5 bases not matched to a gene; V was cut back by 0 bases and J by 3 bases. This CDR3 comprises 16 residues. DNA for the CDR3: TGCGCCAGCAGCTTGGCTGGGACAGGGAGGACAGATACGCAGTATTTT. It is translated as CASSLAGTGRTDTQYF.

The chain is built from TRBV10-3 and TRBJ1-1, with D unclear. With 6 bases removed from V and 5 bases from J, the gap between germline ends came to 19 bases. CDR1 ENHRY and CDR2 SYGVKD come from the germline V gene. The CDR3 extends over 15 amino acids. CDR3 nucleotide sequence: TGTGCCATCAGGTCCGCAGGAGGAAAAGGAACTGAAGCTTTCTTT. Protein: CAIRSAGGKGTEAFF.

The chain joins TRBV10-3 to TRBJ2-6, with D possibly TRBD1 on 5 matching bases. Germline assignment: CDR1 ENHRY and CDR2 SYGVKD. The V gene lost 4 bases and the J gene lost 1 base, with 17 bases spanning the gap. The CDR3 spans 18 residues. The chain's CDR3 is CAISGAGKGGSGANVLTF. The DNA for the CDR3 is TGTGCCATCAGTGGCGCAGGGAAGGGTGGGTCTGGGGCCAACGTCCTGACTTTC.

The chain employs TRBV12-3 or TRBV12-4 and TRBJ2-3; perhaps TRBD2 as D (5 bases). Trimming pared 6 bases from V and 5 bases from J, leaving 9 bases between. The CDR3 loop spans 12 amino acids. The CDR3 loop is CASRLAIDTQYF. As DNA, the CDR3 is TGTGCCAGCAGGCTAGCAATAGATACGCAGTATTTT.

The rearrangement uses TRBV7-9 and TRBJ1-4, with 10 bases identical to TRBD1. The length of the CDR3 is 14 residues. The germline V gene has CDR1 SEHNR and CDR2 FQNEAQ (reference sequence). The V segment lost 1 base and the J segment 7 bases; nucleotides outside the gene matches: 0. This CDR3 is CASSLGQGAEKLFF. CDR3 coding DNA: TGTGCCAGCAGCTTAGGACAGGGGGCTGAAAAACTGTTTTTT.

The CDR3 loop reads CASSLEYSGEKLFF. DNA of the CDR3: TGCGCCAGCAGCTTGGAATATTCAGGGGAAAAACTGTTTTTT. The chain combines TRBV5-1 with TRBJ1-4; a weak D match, TRBD1 (5 bases). CDR1 is SGHRS and CDR2 is YFSETQ in the germline V gene. The CDR3 extends over 14 amino acids. V shed 0 bases and J shed 8 bases, with 11 bases lying between them. The whole variable domain, remainder taken from reference TRBV5-1 and TRBJ1-4, is KAGVTQTPRYLIKTRGQQVTLSCSPISGHRSVSWYQQTPGQGLQFLFEYFSETQRNKGNFPGRFSGRQFSNSRSEMNVSTLELGDSALYLCASSLEYSGEKLFFGSGTQLSVL.

CDR3 bases: TGTGCCAGCAGCCAAGGCAATTCGGGGTTCCACTCGAACACCGGGGAGCTGTTTTTT. As protein: CASSQGNSGFHSNTGELFF. This sequence joins TRBV3-1 (or the pseudogene TRBV3-2) and TRBJ2-2; D perhaps matches TRBD2 (5 bases). The V end was cut by 1 base, the J end by 0 bases, with 18 bases between. This CDR3 region has 19 residues. Looked up from germline, CDR1 is LGHDT and CDR2 is YNNKEL (reference sequence).